The rows below give T cell receptor beta chains drawn from one sample of a study of breast tumors, draining lymph nodes, adjacent tissues. Each CDR3 protein gets one entry after TCRdb re-called the multiplex PCR reads with MiXCR. The repertoire holds about 140,000 distinct CDR3 sequences, roughly 33% seen once, with about 2.5% in the top ten. The sample consisted of axillary lymph node tissue. These receptors came from a female donor with breast cancer. Some clones in this sample may be carry-over from other donors' samples. Both conserved end residues are trimmed from each CDR3. The size of a clone is reported for some rows only, either as once, few or many, or as a class for expanded clones.

v_call	clone_size	j_call	cdr3_aa
TRBV27	many	TRBJ1-6	ASTETGDSPLH
TRBV15	-	TRBJ2-2	ATSRKYVGELF
TRBV10-3	once	TRBJ2-5	AVSAGKETQY
TRBV6-2/TRBV6-3	many	TRBJ2-3	ATLRSDTQY
TRBV19	many	TRBJ2-3	ASSKKRPTDTQY
TRBV7-6	many	TRBJ2-6	ASSLEPSGRTPLSGANVLT
TRBV6-1	-	TRBJ1-6	ASSPASSYNSPLH
TRBV19	-	TRBJ1-4	ASTGQGSEKLF
TRBV7-2	-	TRBJ1-4	ASSPTPRNPNEKLF
TRBV20-1	-	TRBJ2-2	SARDAGLFTGELF
TRBV6-1	few	TRBJ1-1	ASSRTWSQTEAF
TRBV7-3	many	TRBJ2-3	ASSPGQGRDTQY
TRBV5-1	many	TRBJ1-6	ASSLNSQGYSPLH
TRBV28	many	TRBJ2-7	ASRSDRPPFEQY
TRBV6-6	many	TRBJ1-6	ASRRQVFYNSPLH
TRBV29-1	medium-sized	TRBJ1-6	SVRIGDSPLH
TRBV3-1	many	TRBJ2-7	ASSLTGTGFLGQY
TRBV20-1	-	TRBJ2-5	SASGQGQETQY
TRBV2	once	TRBJ1-4	ISIGPNNEKLF
TRBV19	many	TRBJ1-2	ASSILTGGPPAGYT
TRBV9	many	TRBJ1-2	ASSDRGANYGYT
TRBV19	many	TRBJ2-2	ASSISGTGELF
TRBV19	many	TRBJ2-5	ASSSGQAIGLETQY
TRBV5-8	many	TRBJ2-1	ASSLGGVYTTTTNNEQF
TRBV7-8	-	TRBJ2-3	ASSLAWVVVTDTQY
TRBV7-2	many	TRBJ2-1	ASSSALGFNEQF
TRBV11-2	-	TRBJ1-2	ASSLDPTVYGYT
TRBV15	many	TRBJ2-7	ATSRGSLYEQY
TRBV5-1	many	TRBJ2-7	ASNTGPSSYEQY
TRBV6-6	-	TRBJ2-3	ASSYVRADTQY
TRBV30	many	TRBJ1-6	AWSPRDIYNSPLH
TRBV18	many	TRBJ2-1	ASSPPTVNEQF
TRBV5-4	few	TRBJ2-1	ASSLFLSAGGLRGGEQF
TRBV3-1	once	TRBJ1-1	ASSQVTGLAF
TRBV6-5	many	TRBJ2-7	ASSYQDGSYEQY
TRBV4-2	many	TRBJ2-1	ASSQEGFRNEQF
TRBV14	-	TRBJ2-3	ASRSAPTGLRTDTQY
TRBV11-2	few	TRBJ1-1	ASSLPPGTAEAF